This T cell receptor (beta chain) was captured in a study of T cell repertoires in cytomegalovirus infection. Study information: Public TCR beta signatures indicated both CMV infection and matching HLA type.

V was shortened by 1 base and J by 5 bases, with 17 bases between the two germline ends. Looked up from germline, CDR1 is SGHTA and CDR2 is FQGNSA. There are 17 residues in the CDR3. Each CDR3 protein gets one entry after TCRdb re-called the reads with MiXCR. The sample carries hundreds of thousands of distinct CDR3 sequences, around 32% recorded once. Study-level points and caveats: CMV-specific TCR beta clonotypes restricted by HLA-C were the ones dominating the ex vivo response. Based on cumulative public TCR beta family frequency, carriers of CMV plus the relevant HLA were identified.

On this clonotype itself: Its specificity is unknown.

The TCR sequence derives from a human donor in good health (CMV status not recorded). Some clones in this sample may be carry-over from other donors' samples. The source material was PBMCs. This chain connects TRBV7-2 to TRBJ2-2, with D perhaps matching TRBD1 (6 bases). Here the CDR3 reads CASSLGVLGGGTGELFF. The CDR3 coding sequence is TGTGCCAGCAGCTTAGGCGTGCTTGGGGGCGGTACCGGGGAGCTGTTTTTT.